The 3 T cell receptor beta chains reported below all come from one sample, sequenced in a study of OX40 agonist ivuxolimab in advanced cancers. Clones were read by immunoSEQ multiplex PCR, and TCRdb kept only the in-frame ones, dropping some. The table includes over 40,000 clones, 84% detected once. Sample: CD4+ or CD8+ T cells sorted from blood, taken in a trial of the OX40 agonist ivuxolimab. These receptors came from an adult with an advanced solid tumor such as melanoma, head and neck, liver or kidney cancer.

The CDR3 reads CASSRRGTDTQYF. Here the CDR3 DNA reads TGTGCCAGCAGCCGCCGGGGCACAGATACGCAGTATTTT. J is TRBJ2-3 and V is TRBV7-3; D unclear. The CDR3 is 13 amino acids. Germline V gene sequence: CDR1 SGHTA, CDR2 FQGTGA. Trimming left V 5 bases short and J 1 base short, with 7 bases between.

This clone was seen just once. This sequence joins TRBV7-2 and TRBJ2-3; D remains ambiguous. Looked up from germline, CDR1 is SGHTA and CDR2 is FQGNSA. The CDR3 has 14 amino acids. Trimming shortened V by 3 bases and J by 0 bases, and 7 bases separated the two germline ends. The CDR3 region is CASSFQLSTDTQYF. CDR3 bases: TGTGCCAGCAGCTTTCAGTTAAGCACAGATACGCAGTATTTT.

This chain connects TRBV15 to TRBJ2-3; perhaps D is TRBD1 or TRBD2 (6 bases each). The CDR3 extends over 15 amino acids. Trimming pared 5 bases from V and 1 base from J, leaving 13 bases between. From germline, CDR1 is LNHNV and CDR2 YYDKDF (reference sequence). This CDR3 is CATSRRRGGTDTQYF. The CDR3 coding sequence is TGTGCCACCAGCCGAAGGAGGGGGGGCACAGATACGCAGTATTTT.